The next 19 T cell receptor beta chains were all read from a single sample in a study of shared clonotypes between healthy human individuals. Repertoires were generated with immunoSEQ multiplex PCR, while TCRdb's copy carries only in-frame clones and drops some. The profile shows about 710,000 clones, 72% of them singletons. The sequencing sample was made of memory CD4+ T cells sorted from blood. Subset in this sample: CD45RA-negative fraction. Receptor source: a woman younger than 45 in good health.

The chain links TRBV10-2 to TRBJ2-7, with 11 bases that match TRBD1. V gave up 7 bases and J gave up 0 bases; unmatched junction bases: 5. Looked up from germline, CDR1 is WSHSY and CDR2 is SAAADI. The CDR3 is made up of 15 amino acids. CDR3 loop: CASIAGTGGSYEQYF. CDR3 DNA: TGCGCCAGCATCGCCGGGACAGGGGGCTCCTACGAGCAGTACTTC.

Here the CDR3 DNA reads TGTGCCAGCAGTTTGACGGGGGAGGGTTATCAGCCCCAGCATTTT. Its protein is CASSLTGEGYQPQHF. The chain joins TRBV28 to TRBJ1-5, with a possible D match to TRBD1 (5 bases). The CDR3 contains 15 residues. Trimming stripped 3 bases from V and 5 bases from J, with 14 bases between. Germline loops: CDR1 MDHEN, CDR2 SYDVKM.

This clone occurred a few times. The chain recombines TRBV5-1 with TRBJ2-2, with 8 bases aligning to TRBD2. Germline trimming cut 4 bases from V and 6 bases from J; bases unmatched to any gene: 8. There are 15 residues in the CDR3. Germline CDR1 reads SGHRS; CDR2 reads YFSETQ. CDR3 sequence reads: CASSLTPLAAGELFF. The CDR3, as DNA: TGCGCCAGCAGCCTGACACCACTAGCGGCCGGGGAGCTGTTTTTT.

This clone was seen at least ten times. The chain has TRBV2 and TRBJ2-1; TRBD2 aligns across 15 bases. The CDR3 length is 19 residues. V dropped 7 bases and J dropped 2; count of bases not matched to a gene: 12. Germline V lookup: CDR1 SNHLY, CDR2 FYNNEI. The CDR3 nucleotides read TGTGCCAGCAAAGTCCCCGGGACTAGCGGGAGGCCAACCTACAATGAGCAGTTCTTC. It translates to CASKVPGTSGRPTYNEQFF.

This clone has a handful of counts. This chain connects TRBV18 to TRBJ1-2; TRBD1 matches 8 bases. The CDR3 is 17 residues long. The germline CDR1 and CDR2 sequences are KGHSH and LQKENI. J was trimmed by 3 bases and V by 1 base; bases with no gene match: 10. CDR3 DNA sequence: TGTGCCAGCTCACCACGTATACAGGGGGAAGGAGACTATGGCTACACCTTC. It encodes CASSPRIQGEGDYGYTF.

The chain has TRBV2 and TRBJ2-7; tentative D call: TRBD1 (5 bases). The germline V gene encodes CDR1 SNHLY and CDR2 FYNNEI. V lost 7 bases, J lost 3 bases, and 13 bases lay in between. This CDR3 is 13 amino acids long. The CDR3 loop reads CASKPTADYEQYF. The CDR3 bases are TGTGCCAGCAAGCCGACAGCCGACTACGAGCAGTACTTC.

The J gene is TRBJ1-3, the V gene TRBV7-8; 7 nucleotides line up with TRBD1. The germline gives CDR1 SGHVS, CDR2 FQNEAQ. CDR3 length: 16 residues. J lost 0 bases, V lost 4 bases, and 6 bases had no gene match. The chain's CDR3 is CASSSRQGVSGNTIYF. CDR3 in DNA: TGTGCCAGCAGCTCTAGACAGGGAGTCTCTGGAAACACCATATATTTT.

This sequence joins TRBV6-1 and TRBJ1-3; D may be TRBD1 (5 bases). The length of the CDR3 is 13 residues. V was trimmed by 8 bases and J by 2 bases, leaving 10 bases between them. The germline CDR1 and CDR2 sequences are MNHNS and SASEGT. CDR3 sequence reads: CASGATTGNTIYF. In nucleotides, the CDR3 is TGTGCCAGCGGGGCGACAACTGGAAACACCATATATTTT.

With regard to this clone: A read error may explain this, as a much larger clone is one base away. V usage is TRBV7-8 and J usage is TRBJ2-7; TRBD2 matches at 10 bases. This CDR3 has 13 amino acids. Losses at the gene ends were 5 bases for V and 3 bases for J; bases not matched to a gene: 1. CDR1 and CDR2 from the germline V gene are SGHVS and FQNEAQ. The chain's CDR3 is CASSRTSGYEQYF. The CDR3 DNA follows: TGTGCCAGCAGCAGGACTAGCGGCTACGAGCAGTACTTC.

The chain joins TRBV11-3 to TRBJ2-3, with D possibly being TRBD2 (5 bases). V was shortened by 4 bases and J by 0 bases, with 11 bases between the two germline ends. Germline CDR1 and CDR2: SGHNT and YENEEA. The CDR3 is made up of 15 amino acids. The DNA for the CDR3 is TGTGCCAGCAGCTCCCCACGGGAAAGCACAGATACGCAGTATTTT. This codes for CASSSPRESTDTQYF.

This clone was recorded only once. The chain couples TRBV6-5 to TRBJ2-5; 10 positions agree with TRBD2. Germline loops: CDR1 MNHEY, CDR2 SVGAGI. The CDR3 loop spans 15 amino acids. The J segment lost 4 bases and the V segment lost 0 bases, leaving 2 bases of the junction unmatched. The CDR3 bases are TGTGCCAGCAGTTACTCAGCGGGAGGGGTAGAGACCCAGTACTTC. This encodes CASSYSAGGVETQYF.

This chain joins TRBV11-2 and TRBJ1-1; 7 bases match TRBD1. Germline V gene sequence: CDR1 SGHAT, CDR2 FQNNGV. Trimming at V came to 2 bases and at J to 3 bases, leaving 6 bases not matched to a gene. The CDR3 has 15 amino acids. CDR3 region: CASSLLGQVDTEAFF. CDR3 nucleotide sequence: TGTGCCAGCAGCTTATTAGGACAGGTAGACACTGAAGCTTTCTTT. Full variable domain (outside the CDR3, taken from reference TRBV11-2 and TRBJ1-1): EAGVAQSPRYKIIEKRQSVAFWCNPISGHATLYWYQQILGQGPKLLIQFQNNGVVDDSQLPKDRFSAERLKGVDSTLKIQPAKLEDSAVYLCASSLLGQVDTEAFFGQGTRLTVV.

The DNA of the CDR3 is TGTGCCAGCAGCAGGTCGACCTACGAGCAGTACTTC. This gives the protein CASSRSTYEQYF. This chain connects TRBV7-8 to TRBJ2-7; no firm D call. Germline V gene lookup returns CDR1 SGHVS and CDR2 FQNEAQ. The CDR3 runs 12 residues. V lost 5 bases to trimming and J lost 2 bases, with 7 bases between them.

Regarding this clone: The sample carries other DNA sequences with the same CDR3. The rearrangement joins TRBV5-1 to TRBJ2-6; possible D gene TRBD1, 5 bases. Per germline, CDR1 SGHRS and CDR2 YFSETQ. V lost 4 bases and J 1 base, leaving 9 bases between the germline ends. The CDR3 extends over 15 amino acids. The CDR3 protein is CASSPRTSGANVLTF. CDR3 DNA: TGCGCCAGCAGCCCACGGACATCTGGGGCCAACGTCCTGACTTTC.

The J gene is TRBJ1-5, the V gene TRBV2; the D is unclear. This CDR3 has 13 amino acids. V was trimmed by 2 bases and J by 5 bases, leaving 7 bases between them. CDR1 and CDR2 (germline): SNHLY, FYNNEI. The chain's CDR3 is CASSENGHQPQHF. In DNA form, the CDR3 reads TGTGCCAGCAGTGAAAACGGGCATCAGCCCCAGCATTTT.

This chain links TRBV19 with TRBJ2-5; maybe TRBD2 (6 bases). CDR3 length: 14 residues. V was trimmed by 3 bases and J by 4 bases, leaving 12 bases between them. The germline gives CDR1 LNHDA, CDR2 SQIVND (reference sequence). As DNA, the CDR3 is TGTGCCAGTAGTATGGGGACTGTTGTAGAGACCCAGTACTTC. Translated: CASSMGTVVETQYF.

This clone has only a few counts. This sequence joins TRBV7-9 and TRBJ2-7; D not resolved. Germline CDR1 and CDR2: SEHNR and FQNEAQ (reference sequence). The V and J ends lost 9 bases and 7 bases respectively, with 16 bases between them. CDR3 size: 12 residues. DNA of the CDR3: TGTGCCAGTGGGTCCGCGTTCCGGGAGCAGTACTTC. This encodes CASGSAFREQYF. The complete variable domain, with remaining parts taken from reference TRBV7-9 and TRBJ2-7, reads DTGVSQNPRHKITKRGQNVTFRCDPISEHNRLYWYRQTLGQGPEFLTYFQNEAQLEKSRLLSDRFSAERPKGSFSTLEIQRTEQGDSAMYLCASGSAFREQYFGPGTRLTVT.

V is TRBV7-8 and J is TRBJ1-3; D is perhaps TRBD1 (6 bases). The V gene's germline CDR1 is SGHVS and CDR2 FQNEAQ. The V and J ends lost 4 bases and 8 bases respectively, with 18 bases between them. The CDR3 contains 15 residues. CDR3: CASSWLRGVRDTIYF. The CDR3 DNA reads TGTGCCAGCAGCTGGCTCAGGGGAGTCCGGGACACCATATATTTT. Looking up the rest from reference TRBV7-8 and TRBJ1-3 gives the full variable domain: GAGVSQSPRYKVAKRGQDVALRCDPISGHVSLFWYQQALGQGPEFLTYFQNEAQLDKSGLPSDRFFAERPEGSVSTLKIQRTQQEDSAVYLCASSWLRGVRDTIYFGEGSWLTVV.

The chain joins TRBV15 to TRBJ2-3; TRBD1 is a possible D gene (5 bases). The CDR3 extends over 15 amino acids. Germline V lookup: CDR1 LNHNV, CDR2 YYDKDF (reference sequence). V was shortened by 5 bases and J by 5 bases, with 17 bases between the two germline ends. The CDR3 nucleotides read TGTGCCACCAGCCCCCGGACAAGGGGTGTAGATACGCAGTATTTT. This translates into CATSPRTRGVDTQYF.